This TCR beta chain was sequenced during a study of blood T cells in healthy people across ages. Deletions cut 6 bases from V and 13 bases from J, with 13 bases between. CDR1 MDHEN and CDR2 SYDVKM come from the germline V gene. There are 11 residues in the CDR3. On this clonotype: Its matching antigen is unknown.

Study outcomes and limitations: Older age went with lower TCR beta diversity per million T cells, in a roughly linear way. Estimated diversity, derived from one million T cells, was regarded as an underestimate.

Alongside a J-beta primer mix, a sample-barcoded 5' primer served in a second PCR lasting roughly 6 to 11 cycles. With 12 random nucleotides, a template-switch adaptor tagged each individual cDNA molecule. TCRdb passed the 5' RACE reads through MiXCR, listing each CDR3 protein once. The sample lists hundreds of thousands of distinct CDR3 sequences, 29% seen once, with 17% in the top ten. Sample: blood. The chain has TRBV28 and TRBJ2-1; D remains unclear. This sequence originates from a woman of 80 years or more in good health. The chain's CDR3 is CASSLEETQFF. The CDR3 DNA reads TGTGCCAGCAGCCTCGAGGAGACCCAGTTCTTC.